Described below is a single T cell receptor (beta chain) sequence and its context. These data belong to a study of blood T cell repertoires in COVID-19. Study-level background: Samples of COVID-19 (acute and convalescent) were obtained from the United States, Italy and Spain. T cells, B-cell-depleted T cells, or PBMCs supplied cDNA or gDNA.

V lost 6 bases and J 4 bases, leaving 18 bases between the germline ends. Germline values: CDR1 MNHEY, CDR2 SVGAGI. The CDR3 covers 15 residues. In the original processing: Reference gene primer amplification gave estimated nucleated cell counts. Assay used: immunoSEQ multiplex PCR; TCRdb lists only in-frame clones, some missing. V and J calls and clone size come straight from that table; D and trimming were deduced from the DNA. The sample records a few hundred thousand clones, about nine tenths being singletons. The chain joins TRBV6-5 to TRBJ1-2; D not resolved. The receptor's source is a man aged 50 to 59 with acute or convalescent COVID-19. Sequenced material: peripheral blood. CDR3 bases: TGTGCCAGCAGCCGACTCGGAGGGTTAGGCTATGGCTACACCTTC. It translates to CASSRLGGLGYGYTF.